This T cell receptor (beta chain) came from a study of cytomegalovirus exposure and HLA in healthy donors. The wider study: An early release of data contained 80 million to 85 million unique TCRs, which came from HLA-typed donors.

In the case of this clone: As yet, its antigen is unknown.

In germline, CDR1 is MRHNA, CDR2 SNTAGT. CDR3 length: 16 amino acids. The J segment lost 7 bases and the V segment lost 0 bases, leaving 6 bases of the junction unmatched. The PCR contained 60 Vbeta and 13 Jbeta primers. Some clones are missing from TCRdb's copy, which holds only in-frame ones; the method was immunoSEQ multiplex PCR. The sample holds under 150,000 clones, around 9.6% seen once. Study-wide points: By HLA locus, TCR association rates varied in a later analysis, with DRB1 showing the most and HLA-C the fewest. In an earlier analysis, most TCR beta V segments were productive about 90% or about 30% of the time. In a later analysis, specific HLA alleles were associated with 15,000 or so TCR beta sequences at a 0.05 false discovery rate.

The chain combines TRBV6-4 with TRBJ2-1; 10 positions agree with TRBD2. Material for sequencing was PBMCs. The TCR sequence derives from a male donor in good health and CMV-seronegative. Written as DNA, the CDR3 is TGTGCCAGCAGTGACTCGGAACTAGCGGGGTGGAATGAGCAGTTCTTC. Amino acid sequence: CASSDSELAGWNEQFF.